Described below is a single TCR beta chain sequence and its context. What this receptor recognizes is not known. Within one base of it there is no much larger clone, and no base qualities were kept. TCRbeta CDR3 regions were amplified from genomic DNA using the immunoSEQ Assay, a bias-controlled multiplex PCR. Per the original workflow: The number of nucleated cells in each sample was estimated by amplification of reference gene primers within the assay. Sequence reads were collapsed and filtered to measure the absolute abundance of every unique TCRbeta CDR3 rearrangement. For each sample, productive Simpson clonality was calculated as the square root of Simpson's diversity index over productive rearrangements. TCRdb took this table from immuneACCESS and kept in-frame rearrangements with V and J called. Such tables lack part of the clones; where checked against another copy, unresolved V genes explain under half of the gap, and the rest is unexplained. Clone size and V and J calls were adopted from that table, with D and trimming inferred from the DNA. This sample has 290,000 or so clones in its table, and approximately 90% of those were observed once. 2.2% of the sample is in the top ten clones.

The data belong to a study of blood T cell repertoires in COVID-19 (dated by TCRdb to about 2020). In terms of the full investigation: The collaborator samples originated in the United States, Italy and Spain and spanned the acute and convalescent phases of COVID-19. The prospective study material was composed of cDNA or gDNA derived from T cells, B-cell-depleted T cells, or PBMCs. HLA class I and class II types, where available, came from metadata supplied by the sample provider rather than from assay-based typing. The repertoires were released in a freely available public database intended as a resource for research on the immune response to SARS-CoV-2. A de-identified subject ID, COVID-19 status, age in years and sex were almost always included in the sample metadata. The dataset comprised deeply sampled blood TCRbeta repertoires from subjects exposed to, actively infected with, or recovered from COVID-19. Samples were obtained from the ongoing ImmuneRACE study (first 160 participants) and from some 1,300 subjects provided by 6 global collaborators. General findings and caveats noted by the study authors: Clinical and demographic metadata were provided uncurated, with the amount varying by source and participant.

CDR1 and CDR2 are read off the germline V gene as MGHDK and SYGVNS. The CDR3 sequence holds 12 residues, the cysteine and phenylalanine included. The CDR3 DNA has 36 bases and is translated from base 1. Compared with germline, V lacks 8 bases and J lacks 6 bases; bases without a gene match: 1. One collaborating source in Seattle enrolled patients while the patients were actively infected and followed the patients over time throughout the course of disease. Collaborating institutions collected whole blood in K2EDTA tubes following their own protocols. For TCRbeta analysis, collaborators shipped samples in one of three forms: frozen whole blood, isolated PBMCs, or DNA extracted from either of those sample types.

The V and J genes are TRBV25-1 and TRBJ1-4; a stretch of 9 junction bases matches TRBD1. The material sequenced was peripheral blood. The receptor's source is a woman aged 25 to 39 with COVID-19, enrolled during active disease. The nucleotide sequence reads TGTGCCAGCGGACAGGGGTATGAAAAACTGTTTTTT. This is translated as CASGQGYEKLFF.